This entry lists 20 T cell receptor beta chains sequenced from one sample in a study of glioma-infiltrating T cells after dendritic cell vaccination. The data were produced by immunoSEQ multiplex PCR, yet TCRdb's version contains in-frame clones alone and is incomplete. Of nearly 85,000 clones listed, 80% to 90% are singletons. The source was blood, collected before dendritic cell vaccination. These receptors came from a human donor with glioblastoma.

In regard to this clone: At one end, the junction sequence differs from germline, possibly due to a read error. The chain is built from TRBV4-1 and TRBJ2-5; possibly TRBD1 for D (6 bases). The J call could be wrong; TRBJ2-7 is a better fit for the DNA end. This CDR3 region has 15 residues. Germline assignment: CDR1 MGHRA and CDR2 YSYEKL. Written as DNA, the CDR3 is TGCGCCAGCAGTCAAGCCGCCAGGGGTTTCGACGAGCAGTACTTC. Residues: CASSQAARGFDEQYF.

The chain couples TRBV5-8 to TRBJ1-6, with 9 bases that match TRBD1. Per the germline V gene, CDR1 is SGHTS and CDR2 is YDEGEE. The CDR3 contains 16 residues. Germline trimming cut 2 bases from V and 5 bases from J; bases unmatched to any gene: 5. For the CDR3, the DNA is TGTGCCAGCAGCTTAAGGACAGGGGCGAATAATTCACCCCTCCACTTT. Translation: CASSLRTGANNSPLHF.

This sequence joins TRBV9 and TRBJ2-1, with D possibly TRBD2 on 6 matching bases. In germline, CDR1 is SGDLS, CDR2 YYNGEE. The V gene lost 3 bases and the J gene lost 1 base, with 14 bases spanning the gap. The CDR3 contains 16 residues. CDR3 in DNA: TGTGCCAGCAGCGCTCGGATCGGGACTTCCTACAATGAGCAGTTCTTC. Amino acids: CASSARIGTSYNEQFF.

In regard to this clone: The same CDR3 is also encoded by other DNA sequences in this sample. This chain links TRBV18 with TRBJ2-1; 8 bases are a match to TRBD2. After removal of 3 bases from V and 4 bases from J, the junction contained 11 bases not matched to a gene. CDR3 length: 17 amino acids. Germline values: CDR1 KGHSH, CDR2 LQKENI. The CDR3 nucleotides are TGTGCCAGCTCACCTCTCCGCGGGACTAGTGGATACAATGAGCAGTTCTTC. Amino acids: CASSPLRGTSGYNEQFF.

The rearrangement joins TRBV4-2 to TRBJ2-7; maybe TRBD2 (6 bases). V lost 3 bases, J lost 4 bases, and 16 bases lay in between. This CDR3 region has 15 residues. Germline V gives CDR1 LGHNA, CDR2 YNFKEQ. This CDR3 reads CASSQDPGLRYEQYF. In DNA form, the CDR3 reads TGTGCCAGCAGCCAGGACCCGGGACTTAGATACGAGCAGTACTTC.

The chain combines TRBV5-5 with TRBJ2-2; no firm D call. V was cut by 2 bases and J by 0 bases, with 11 bases left in between. The CDR3 is 16 residues long. Germline CDR1 is SGHKS and CDR2 is YYEKEE (reference sequence). CDR3 DNA sequence: TGTGCCAGCAGCTTATCCCCGGTAACGAACACCGGGGAGCTGTTTTTT. This gives the protein CASSLSPVTNTGELFF.

The gene calls are TRBV25-1 and TRBJ2-1, with D maybe TRBD2 (5 bases). The germline CDR1 and CDR2 sequences are MGHDK and SYGVNS. V lost 1 base and J lost 1, with 11 bases in between. The CDR3 sequence is 16 residues long. CDR3 residues: CASSESGLDSYNEQFF. CDR3 DNA sequence: TGTGCCAGCAGTGAATCCGGACTGGATTCCTACAATGAGCAGTTCTTC.

The gene calls are TRBV11-1 and TRBJ2-2; no clear D gene. Trimming cost V 5 bases and J 5 bases, with 12 bases left between them. The CDR3 sequence is 14 residues long. Germline CDR1 and CDR2: SGHAT and FQDESV (reference sequence). The CDR3 coding sequence is TGTGCCAGCAGCCCTGGTGAGTCGACCGGGGAGCTGTTTTTT. Translating gives CASSPGESTGELFF.

This chain joins TRBV19 and TRBJ1-2; 8 bases are a match to TRBD1. Germline V gives CDR1 LNHDA, CDR2 SQIVND (reference sequence). CDR3 size: 14 residues. The J segment lost 8 bases and the V segment lost 7 bases, leaving 12 bases of the junction unmatched. CDR3 nucleotides: TGTGCCAGTAAGGACAGGGTGGTAGTTGACGGCTACACCTTC. Translated, it gives CASKDRVVVDGYTF.

This clone was counted between two and nine times. This chain uses TRBV11-3 with TRBJ2-5; TRBD1 matches 10 bases. V shed 5 bases and J 6 bases; nucleotides not matched to a gene: 6. Germline loops: CDR1 SGHNT, CDR2 YENEEA. This CDR3 spans 14 amino acids. This CDR3 reads CASSDPGQGKTQYF. The CDR3 bases are TGTGCCAGCAGCGACCCGGGACAGGGGAAGACCCAGTACTTC.

The V call is TRBV6-1, the J call TRBJ1-4; D not resolved. This CDR3 is 16 amino acids long. With 0 bases removed from V and 5 bases from J, the gap between germline ends came to 13 bases. From germline, CDR1 is MNHNS and CDR2 SASEGT. CDR3 in amino acids: CASSEAGEGYNEKLFF. The CDR3 DNA reads TGTGCCAGCAGTGAAGCGGGAGAAGGATACAATGAAAAACTGTTTTTT.

The chain recombines TRBV4-2 with TRBJ2-5, with 11 bases lining up with TRBD2. There are 16 residues in the CDR3. Per germline, CDR1 LGHNA and CDR2 YNFKEQ. V shed 1 base and J 3 bases; nucleotides not matched to a gene: 4. The CDR3 nucleotides read TGTGCCAGCAGCCAAGGGGTGACTAGCGGGGAAGAGACCCAGTACTTC. Protein: CASSQGVTSGEETQYF.

The gene calls are TRBV5-1 and TRBJ1-6, with 7 bases matching TRBD1. The CDR3 has 15 residues. The germline gives CDR1 SGHRS, CDR2 YFSETQ. Trimming removed 3 bases from V and 5 bases from J; junction bases left unmatched: 5. In DNA, the CDR3 is TGCGCCAGCAGCTGGGGACAGAAGAATAATTCACCCCTCCACTTT. It encodes CASSWGQKNNSPLHF.

This clone showed up just once. This chain connects TRBV7-2 to TRBJ2-3; TRBD2 agrees at 10 bases. The CDR3 is made up of 19 amino acids. V shed 6 bases, J shed 4 bases, and the junction held 19 bases outside the gene matches. The V gene's germline CDR1 is SGHTA and CDR2 FQGNSA. CDR3 DNA: TGTGCCAGCAGGACACCTGATGGGGTAGCGGGGGGCCATCCAGATACGCAGTATTTT. It encodes CASRTPDGVAGGHPDTQYF.

This chain links TRBV19 with TRBJ2-5; TRBD2 matches 10 bases. V was clipped by 6 bases and J by 3 bases; unmatched bases: 7. Germline V CDR1 and CDR2: LNHDA, SQIVND (reference sequence). The CDR3 covers 15 residues. The CDR3 bases are TGTGCCAGTAGAGATTCTAGCGGGGGTAAAGAGACCCAGTACTTC. Translated: CASRDSSGGKETQYF.

The CDR3 DNA reads TGTGCCAGCAGTGAATGGGTGGGACTAGCGGGGGGCCTCAATGAGCAGTTCTTC. Its protein product is CASSEWVGLAGGLNEQFF. The genes are TRBV2 and TRBJ2-1, with 15 bases aligning to TRBD2. The CDR3 is 18 residues long. Trimming took 2 bases from V and 6 from J; bases not matched to a gene: 8. Germline loops: CDR1 SNHLY, CDR2 FYNNEI.

The genes are TRBV7-9 and TRBJ1-5; 8 bases line up with TRBD1. The CDR3 covers 15 residues. V lost 4 bases, J lost 5 bases, and 7 bases stayed unmatched. Germline CDR1 reads SEHNR; CDR2 reads FQNEAQ (reference sequence). The CDR3 coding sequence is TGTGCCAGCAGCTCAGGACAGGGAATATATCAGCCCCAGCATTTT. It specifies CASSSGQGIYQPQHF.

As to this clone: Mismatch with germline at one junction end may stem from a read error. The sample contains more than one DNA sequence encoding this CDR3. The CDR3 here is CASSERLNSPLHF. CDR3 DNA: TGTGCCAGCAGCGAACGCCTAAATTCCCCCCTCCACTTT. This chain connects TRBV2 to TRBJ1-6; no definite D call. CDR3 length equals 13 residues. CDR1 is SNHLY and CDR2 is FYNNEI in the germline V gene.

The chain employs TRBV18 and TRBJ2-4; possible D gene TRBD1, 5 bases. The germline V gene has CDR1 KGHSH and CDR2 LQKENI. CDR3 length equals 14 residues. Trimming left V 6 bases short and J 6 bases short, with 15 bases between. CDR3 amino acids: CASSLRTIPNIQYF. The CDR3 bases are TGTGCCAGCTCTCTCCGGACAATCCCAAACATTCAGTACTTC.

The rearrangement links TRBV2 to TRBJ2-2; 11 bases are shared with TRBD1. Germline trimming cut 4 bases from V and 10 bases from J; bases unmatched to any gene: 2. This CDR3 contains 13 residues. The germline CDR1 and CDR2 sequences are SNHLY and FYNNEI. Written as DNA, the CDR3 is TGTGCCAGCAGTGGGACAGGGGGCGCGGAGCTGTTTTTT. Protein product: CASSGTGGAELFF.